This T cell receptor (beta chain) was captured by sequencing in a study of blood T cell repertoires in COVID-19. On the study more broadly: Sources were T cells, B-cell-depleted T cells, or PBMCs; the material itself was cDNA or gDNA.

There are 15 residues in the CDR3. Between the trimmed V and J ends, which lost 5 bases and 7 bases, there was a span of 16 bases. Per the germline V gene, CDR1 is KGHDR and CDR2 is SFDVKD. Sequencing used immunoSEQ multiplex PCR; TCRdb keeps in-frame clones, though not all of them. This table has a few hundred thousand clones, 89% appearing once. The sequence derives from a man aged 35-49 years with acute or convalescent COVID-19. This chain uses TRBV24-1 with TRBJ1-4; weak D call: TRBD1 (6 bases). Sequenced: peripheral blood. The CDR3 protein is CATSAPWQGSEKLFF. The CDR3 DNA sequence: TGTGCCACCAGTGCCCCCTGGCAGGGGAGTGAAAAACTGTTTTTT.